These 5 T cell receptor beta chains were sequenced from one sample in a study of T-cell memory formation after mild COVID-19. One entry per CDR3 protein results from TCRdb running MiXCR on the 5' RACE reads. The data contain 250,000 to 350,000 distinct CDR3 sequences, around 16% of them singletons. The sequenced sample consisted of PBMCs or a T cell subset sorted from them (not recorded which). The receptor source for this set is a man aged 18-30 years who had mild COVID-19 (a few samples of this study predate the infection). Cell type and time point are not known.

This clonotype was detected a few times. The chain carries TRBV6-1 and TRBJ1-1, with 8 bases aligning to TRBD1. Trimming cost V 4 bases and J 5 bases; bases outside gene matches: 3. Germline assignment: CDR1 MNHNS and CDR2 SASEGT. CDR3 length equals 13 residues. CDR3 region: CASSGQGTTEAFF. For the CDR3, the DNA is TGTGCCAGCAGTGGACAGGGGACAACTGAAGCTTTCTTT.

The J gene is TRBJ1-5, the V gene TRBV6-2 or TRBV6-3; D not certain. Germline V gene data show CDR1 as MNHEY and CDR2 as SVGEGT. This CDR3 contains 14 residues. V lost 6 bases to trimming and J lost 1 base, with 10 bases between them. The CDR3 coding sequence is TGTGCCAGCAGCCCGCCTAGCAGCAATCAGCCCCAGCATTTT. It is translated as CASSPPSSNQPQHF.

The genes are TRBV20-1 and TRBJ2-7, with D perhaps matching TRBD1 or TRBD2 (6 bases each). CDR1 and CDR2 (germline): DFQATT, SNEGSKA (reference sequence). The CDR3 has 13 residues. V shed 7 bases and J shed 2 bases, with 15 bases lying between them. In DNA form, the CDR3 reads TGCAGTGGCCCTAGGGGGGCCCCCTACGAGCAGTACTTC. It yields the protein CSGPRGAPYEQYF.

This clonotype was found a few times. The chain uses TRBV5-6 and TRBJ2-5; 7 bases agree with TRBD1. Trimming cost V 4 bases and J 7 bases; bases outside gene matches: 7. The germline CDR1 and CDR2 sequences are SGHDT and YYEEEE. This CDR3 spans 13 amino acids. The CDR3 nucleotides read TGTGCCAGCAGCCCGGGGACAGCGTGGACCCAGTACTTC. Protein sequence: CASSPGTAWTQYF.

The rearrangement links TRBV18 to TRBJ2-7; TRBD1 agrees at 10 bases. The CDR3 totals 14 residues. Germline V lookup: CDR1 KGHSH, CDR2 LQKENI. This CDR3 is CASSPPEWGQGLWV. CDR3 in DNA: TGTGCCAGCTCACCACCTGAATGGGGACAGGGGCTGTGGGTC.